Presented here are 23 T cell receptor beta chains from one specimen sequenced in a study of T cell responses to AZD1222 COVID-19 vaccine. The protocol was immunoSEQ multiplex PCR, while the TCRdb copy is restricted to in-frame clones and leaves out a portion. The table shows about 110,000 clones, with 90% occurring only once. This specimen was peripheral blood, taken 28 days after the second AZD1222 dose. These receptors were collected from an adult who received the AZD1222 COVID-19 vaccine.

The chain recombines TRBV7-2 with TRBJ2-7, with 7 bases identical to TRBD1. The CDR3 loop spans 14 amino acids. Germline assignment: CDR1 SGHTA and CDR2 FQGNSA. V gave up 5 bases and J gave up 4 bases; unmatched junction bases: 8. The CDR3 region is CASSTPMTGYEQYF. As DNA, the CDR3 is TGTGCCAGCAGCACTCCTATGACAGGGTACGAGCAGTACTTC.

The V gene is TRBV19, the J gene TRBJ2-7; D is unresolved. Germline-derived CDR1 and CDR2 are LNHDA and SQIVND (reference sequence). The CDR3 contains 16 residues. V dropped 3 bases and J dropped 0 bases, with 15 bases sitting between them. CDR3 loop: CASSIGPDAFSYEQYF. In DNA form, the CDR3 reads TGTGCCAGTAGTATTGGCCCGGACGCCTTCTCCTACGAGCAGTACTTC.

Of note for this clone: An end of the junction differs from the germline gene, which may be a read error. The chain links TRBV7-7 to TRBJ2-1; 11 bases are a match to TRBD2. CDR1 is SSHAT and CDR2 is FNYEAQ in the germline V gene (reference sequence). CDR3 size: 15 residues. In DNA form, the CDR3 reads TGTGCTAGCAGCTTAGAACTAGCGGGGGTAGGTGAGCAGTTCTTC. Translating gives CASSLELAGVGEQFF.

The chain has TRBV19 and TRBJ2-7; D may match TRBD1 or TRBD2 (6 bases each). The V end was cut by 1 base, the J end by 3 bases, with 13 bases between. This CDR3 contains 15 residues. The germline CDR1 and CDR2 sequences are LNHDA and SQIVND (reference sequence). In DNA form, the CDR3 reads TGTGCCAGTAGTATAGGGGGGGCAGGGGACTACGAGCAGTACTTC. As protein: CASSIGGAGDYEQYF.

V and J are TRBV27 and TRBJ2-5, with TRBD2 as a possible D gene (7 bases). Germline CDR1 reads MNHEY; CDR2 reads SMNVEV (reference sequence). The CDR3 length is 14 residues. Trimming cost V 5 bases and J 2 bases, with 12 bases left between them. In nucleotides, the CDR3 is TGTGCCAGCAGTCATCGGGGGGCTCAAGAGACCCAGTACTTC. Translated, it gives CASSHRGAQETQYF.

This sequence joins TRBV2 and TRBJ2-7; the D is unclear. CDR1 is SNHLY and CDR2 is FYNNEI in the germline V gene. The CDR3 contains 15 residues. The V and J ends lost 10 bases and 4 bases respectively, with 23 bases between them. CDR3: CATQPRHTRVYEQYF. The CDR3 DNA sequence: TGTGCCACCCAGCCCCGGCACACGCGAGTTTACGAGCAGTACTTC.

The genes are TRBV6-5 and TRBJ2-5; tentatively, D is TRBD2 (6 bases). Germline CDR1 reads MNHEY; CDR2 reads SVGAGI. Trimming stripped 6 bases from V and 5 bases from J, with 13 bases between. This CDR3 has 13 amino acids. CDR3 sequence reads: CASRLRREETQYF. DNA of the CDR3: TGTGCCAGCAGACTAAGGAGGGAGGAGACCCAGTACTTC.

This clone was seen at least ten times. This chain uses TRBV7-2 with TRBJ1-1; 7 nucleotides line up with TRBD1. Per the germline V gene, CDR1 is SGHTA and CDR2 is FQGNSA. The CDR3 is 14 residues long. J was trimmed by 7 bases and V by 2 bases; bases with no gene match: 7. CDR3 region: CASSLIRAGGEAFF. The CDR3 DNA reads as TGTGCCAGCAGCTTAATTCGGGCAGGGGGTGAAGCTTTCTTT. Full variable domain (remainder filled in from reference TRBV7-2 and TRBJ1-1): GAGVSQSPSNKVTEKGKDVELRCDPISGHTALYWYRQSLGQGLEFLIYFQGNSAPDKSGLPSDRFSAERTGGSVSTLTIQRTQQEDSAVYLCASSLIRAGGEAFFGQGTRLTVV.

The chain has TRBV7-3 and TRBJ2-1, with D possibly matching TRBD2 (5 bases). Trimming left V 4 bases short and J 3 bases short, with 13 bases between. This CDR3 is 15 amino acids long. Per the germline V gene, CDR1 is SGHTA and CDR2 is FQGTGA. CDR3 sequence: CASSSPDGGYNEQFF. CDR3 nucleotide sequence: TGTGCCAGCAGCTCCCCCGACGGAGGCTACAATGAGCAGTTCTTC.

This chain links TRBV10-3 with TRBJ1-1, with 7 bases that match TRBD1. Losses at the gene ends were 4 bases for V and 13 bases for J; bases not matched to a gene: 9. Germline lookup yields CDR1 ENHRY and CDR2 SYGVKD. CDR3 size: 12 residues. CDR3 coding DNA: TGTGCCATCAGTGGGGAGGGGGCCGTAGTTTTCTTT. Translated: CAISGEGAVVFF.

For the CDR3, the DNA is TGTGCCAGCAGCCAGGGGGAAGTGGCGATAGCTTTCTTT. It codes for CASSQGEVAIAFF. This chain uses TRBV4-2 with TRBJ1-1, with D possibly being TRBD1 (5 bases). The ends were cut back, 3 bases at V and 10 bases at J, with 15 bases in the middle. Germline CDR1 LGHNA, CDR2 YNFKEQ. CDR3 length: 13 residues.

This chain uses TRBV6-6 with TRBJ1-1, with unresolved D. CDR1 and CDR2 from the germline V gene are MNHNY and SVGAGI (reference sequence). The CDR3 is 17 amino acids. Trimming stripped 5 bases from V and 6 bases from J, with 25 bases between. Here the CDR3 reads CASSHPFLAGRGSEAFF. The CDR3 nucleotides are TGTGCCAGCAGTCACCCGTTCCTAGCCGGCCGCGGGTCTGAAGCTTTCTTT.

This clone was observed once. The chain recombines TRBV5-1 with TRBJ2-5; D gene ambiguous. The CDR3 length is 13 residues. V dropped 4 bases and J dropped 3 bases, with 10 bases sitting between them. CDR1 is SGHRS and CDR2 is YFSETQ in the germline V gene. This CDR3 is CASSRASEETQYF. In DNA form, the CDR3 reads TGCGCCAGCAGCCGGGCGTCCGAAGAGACCCAGTACTTC. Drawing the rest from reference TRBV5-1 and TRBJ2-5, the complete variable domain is KAGVTQTPRYLIKTRGQQVTLSCSPISGHRSVSWYQQTPGQGLQFLFEYFSETQRNKGNFPGRFSGRQFSNSRSEMNVSTLELGDSALYLCASSRASEETQYFGPGTRLLVL.

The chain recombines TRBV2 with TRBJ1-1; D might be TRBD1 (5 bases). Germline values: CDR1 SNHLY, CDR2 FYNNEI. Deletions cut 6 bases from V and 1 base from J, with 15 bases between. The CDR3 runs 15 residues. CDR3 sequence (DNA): TGTGCCAGCAGAGGGGTCCTGAACCCGAACACTGAAGCTTTCTTT. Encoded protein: CASRGVLNPNTEAFF.

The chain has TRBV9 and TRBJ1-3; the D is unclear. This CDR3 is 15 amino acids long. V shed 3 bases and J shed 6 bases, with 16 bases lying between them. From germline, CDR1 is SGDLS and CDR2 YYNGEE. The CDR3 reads CASSAAIGRTNTIYF. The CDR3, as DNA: TGTGCCAGCAGCGCTGCGATTGGCAGAACAAACACCATATATTTT.

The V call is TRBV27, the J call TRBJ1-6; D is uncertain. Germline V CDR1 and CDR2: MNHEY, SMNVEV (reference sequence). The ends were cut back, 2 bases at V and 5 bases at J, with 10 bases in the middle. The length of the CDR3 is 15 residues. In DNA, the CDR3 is TGTGCCAGCAGTTTAAGTAGGCAGCATAATTCACCCCTCCACTTT. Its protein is CASSLSRQHNSPLHF.

The CDR3 nucleotides are TGTGCCAGCAGCCAAGTGGAGACGGCTACCTACGAGCAGTACTTC. Amino acids: CASSQVETATYEQYF. This chain links TRBV3-1 (or the pseudogene TRBV3-2) with TRBJ2-7; D unclear. CDR1 and CDR2 (germline): LGHDT, YNNKEL (reference sequence). This CDR3 region has 15 residues. V was clipped by 1 base and J by 2 bases, with 12 bases between them.

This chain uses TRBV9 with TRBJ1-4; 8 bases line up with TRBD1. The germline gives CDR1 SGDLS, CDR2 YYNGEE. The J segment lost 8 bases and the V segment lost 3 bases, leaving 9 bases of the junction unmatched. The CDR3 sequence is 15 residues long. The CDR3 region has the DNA TGTGCCAGCAGCGAGTACGGACAGGGTGAAGAAAAACTGTTTTTT. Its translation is CASSEYGQGEEKLFF.

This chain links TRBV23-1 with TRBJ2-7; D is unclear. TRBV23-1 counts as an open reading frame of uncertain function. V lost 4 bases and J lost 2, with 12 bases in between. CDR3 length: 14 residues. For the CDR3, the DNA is TGCGCCAGCAGTCTGGAAGAGCCCCCCTACGAGCAGTACTTC. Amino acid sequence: CASSLEEPPYEQYF.

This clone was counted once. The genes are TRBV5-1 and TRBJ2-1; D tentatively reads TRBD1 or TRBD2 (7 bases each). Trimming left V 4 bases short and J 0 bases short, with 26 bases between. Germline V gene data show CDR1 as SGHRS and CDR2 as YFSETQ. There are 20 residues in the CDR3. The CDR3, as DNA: TGCGCCAGCAGCCCCGCAGGGGGGGCCCGCCAGGATAGCTCCTACAATGAGCAGTTCTTC. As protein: CASSPAGGARQDSSYNEQFF. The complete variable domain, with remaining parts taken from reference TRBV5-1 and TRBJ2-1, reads KAGVTQTPRYLIKTRGQQVTLSCSPISGHRSVSWYQQTPGQGLQFLFEYFSETQRNKGNFPGRFSGRQFSNSRSEMNVSTLELGDSALYLCASSPAGGARQDSSYNEQFFGPGTRLTVL.

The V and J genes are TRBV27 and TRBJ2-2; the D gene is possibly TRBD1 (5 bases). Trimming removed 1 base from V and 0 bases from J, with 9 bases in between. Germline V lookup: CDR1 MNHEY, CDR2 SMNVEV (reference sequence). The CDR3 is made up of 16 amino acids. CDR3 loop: CASSLYRNSNTGELFF. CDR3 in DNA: TGTGCCAGCAGTTTATACAGGAACTCGAACACCGGGGAGCTGTTTTTT.

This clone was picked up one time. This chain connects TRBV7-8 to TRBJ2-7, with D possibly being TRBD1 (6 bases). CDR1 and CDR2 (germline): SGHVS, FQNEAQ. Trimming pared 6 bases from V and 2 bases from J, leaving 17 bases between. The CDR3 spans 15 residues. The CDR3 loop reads CASRKSGGQPYEQYF. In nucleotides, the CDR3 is TGTGCCAGCAGGAAAAGTGGGGGCCAACCCTACGAGCAGTACTTC.

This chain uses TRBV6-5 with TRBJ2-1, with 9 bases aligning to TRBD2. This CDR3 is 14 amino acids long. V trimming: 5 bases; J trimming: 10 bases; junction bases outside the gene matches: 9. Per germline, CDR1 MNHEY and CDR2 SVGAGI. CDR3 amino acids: CASSLLAGQQEQFF. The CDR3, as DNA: TGTGCCAGCAGTCTCCTAGCGGGGCAACAGGAGCAGTTCTTC.